This TCR beta chain was recovered during a study of neurological immune-mediated disorders. Across the whole study: Secondary progressive cases numbered 3 among the roughly 35 multiple sclerosis patients, while the other 31 were relapsing-remitting.

Ten or more counts support this clonotype. CDR3 length: 15 amino acids. CDR1 and CDR2 (germline): DFQATT, SNEGSKA (reference sequence). The trim removed 4 bases at V and 10 bases at J, leaving 11 bases unmatched. Specified time point: longitudinal time-point 2. Where libraries were unsorted, they were derived from 2 million PBMCs stored at -80 degrees C. Every sequencing run drew on 15-18 subjects and yielded over 190 million TCR-beta sequences. TCRdb analysed the 5' RACE reads with MiXCR anew, one entry per CDR3 protein. The data contain about 80,000 distinct CDR3 sequences, 5% to 6.5% of them seen just once; the ten biggest clones take up over 6.5%.

The source of this sequence is an older woman with multiple sclerosis. The chain couples TRBV20-1 to TRBJ2-1, with 12 bases aligning to TRBD2. The sample comprised PBMCs. The CDR3 here is CSANPSLAGGREQFF. The CDR3, as DNA: TGCAGTGCTAACCCGTCACTAGCGGGGGGCCGCGAGCAGTTCTTC.